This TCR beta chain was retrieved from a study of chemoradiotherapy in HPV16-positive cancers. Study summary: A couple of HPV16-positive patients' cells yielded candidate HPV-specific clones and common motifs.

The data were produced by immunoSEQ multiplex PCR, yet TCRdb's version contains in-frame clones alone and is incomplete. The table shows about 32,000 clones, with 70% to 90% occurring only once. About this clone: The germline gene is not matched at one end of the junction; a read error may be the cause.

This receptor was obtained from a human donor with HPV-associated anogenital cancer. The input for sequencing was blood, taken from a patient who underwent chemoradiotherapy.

DNA for the CDR3: TGTGCCAGCAGCTCGGACCCCTCTCCTACAGATACGCCGTATTTT. Its protein product is CASSSDPSPTDTPYF. The rearrangement links TRBV9 to TRBJ2-3; D is undetermined. CDR3 size: 15 residues. The V gene's germline CDR1 is SGDLS and CDR2 YYNGEE.